Presented here are 14 T cell receptor beta chains from one specimen sequenced in a study of blood T cell repertoires in COVID-19. The repertoire was sequenced with immunoSEQ multiplex PCR; TCRdb's copy has only in-frame clones and lacks some. Of roughly 220,000 clones listed, 81% are singletons. The sample was peripheral blood. The receptor set was obtained from a woman of 80 years or more with COVID-19, enrolled during active disease.

This CDR3 is CASSPTGTDNTGELFF. DNA for the CDR3: TGTGCCAGCTCACCGACCGGGACAGATAACACCGGGGAGCTGTTTTTT. The chain links TRBV18 to TRBJ2-2, with 7 positions matching TRBD1. This CDR3 is 16 amino acids long. In germline, CDR1 is KGHSH, CDR2 LQKENI. The J segment lost 2 bases and the V segment lost 3 bases, leaving 6 bases of the junction unmatched.

The chain recombines TRBV9 with TRBJ2-3; 7 bases align to TRBD1. Germline V lookup: CDR1 SGDLS, CDR2 YYNGEE. There are 15 residues in the CDR3. V dropped 3 bases and J dropped 0; count of bases not matched to a gene: 4. The CDR3 DNA follows: TGTGCCAGCAGCGCAAGACAGGGTAGCACAGATACGCAGTATTTT. Protein product: CASSARQGSTDTQYF.

This rearrangement joins TRBV28 to TRBJ2-5, with 11 bases identical to TRBD2. There are 14 residues in the CDR3. In germline, CDR1 is MDHEN, CDR2 SYDVKM. The trim removed 7 bases at V and 5 bases at J, leaving 6 bases unmatched. CDR3 sequence (DNA): TGTGCCAGCAAGGGTAGCGGGAGGGGCGAGACCCAGTACTTC. It is translated as CASKGSGRGETQYF.

Written as DNA, the CDR3 is TGTGCCAGCAGCTTATCGACGGGGTCTGGTGAAAAACTGTTTTTT. Its protein is CASSLSTGSGEKLFF. This chain joins TRBV7-9 and TRBJ1-4; D is undetermined. Germline V CDR1 and CDR2: SEHNR, FQNEAQ (reference sequence). V was trimmed by 2 bases and J by 7 bases, leaving 14 bases between them. This CDR3 contains 15 residues.

The chain recombines TRBV18 with TRBJ2-1; 8 bases align to TRBD1. The germline V gene has CDR1 KGHSH and CDR2 LQKENI. Trimming cost V 3 bases and J 5 bases; bases outside gene matches: 0. The CDR3 contains 13 residues. CDR3: CASSPGQDNEQFF. In DNA form, the CDR3 reads TGTGCCAGCTCACCGGGACAGGACAATGAGCAGTTCTTC. The full variable domain, rest sourced from reference TRBV18 and TRBJ2-1, is NAGVMQNPRHLVRRRGQEARLRCSPMKGHSHVYWYRQLPEEGLKFMVYLQKENIIDESGMPKERFSAEFPKEGPSILRIQQVVRGDSAAYFCASSPGQDNEQFFGPGTRLTVL.

The V and J genes are TRBV7-3 and TRBJ1-2, with 8 bases aligning to TRBD1. The germline gives CDR1 SGHTA, CDR2 FQGTGA. CDR3 length: 15 residues. V was clipped by 1 base and J by 8 bases; unmatched bases: 9. The CDR3: CASSLSPGQDVGYTF. In DNA, the CDR3 is TGTGCCAGCAGCTTAAGTCCGGGACAGGATGTAGGCTACACCTTC.

About this clone itself: Distinct nucleotide sequences in the sample also encode this CDR3. The chain joins TRBV19 to TRBJ2-6; D unresolved. The CDR3 is 15 amino acids. Trimming removed 1 base from V and 3 bases from J, with 7 bases in between. Germline CDR1 LNHDA, CDR2 SQIVND (reference sequence). The CDR3 region has the DNA TGTGCCAGTAGTATAGTATCTCTTGGGGCCAACGTCCTGACTTTC. Its protein product is CASSIVSLGANVLTF.

This clone has only a few counts. The V call is TRBV7-3, the J call TRBJ2-5, with D possibly matching TRBD2 (6 bases). V lost 4 bases, J lost 3 bases, and 9 bases lay in between. CDR3 length: 13 amino acids. From germline, CDR1 is SGHTA and CDR2 FQGTGA. The CDR3 protein is CASSSGREETQYF. The CDR3 DNA reads TGTGCCAGCAGCTCCGGGAGAGAAGAGACCCAGTACTTC.

The chain has TRBV19 and TRBJ2-4; no clear D. Germline V lookup: CDR1 LNHDA, CDR2 SQIVND (reference sequence). The CDR3 length is 14 residues. Trimming took off 4 bases at V and 1 base at J, with 8 bases between the two ends. This CDR3 is CASSNRRAKNIQYF. The CDR3 coding sequence is TGTGCCAGTAGTAACCGTCGGGCCAAAAACATTCAGTACTTC.

The V and J genes are TRBV28 and TRBJ1-2; a weak D match, TRBD1 (5 bases). This CDR3 comprises 13 residues. Trimming cost V 5 bases and J 4 bases, with 11 bases left between them. Germline V gives CDR1 MDHEN, CDR2 SYDVKM. The CDR3 spells CASSPSRAYGYTF. The CDR3 coding sequence is TGTGCCAGCAGTCCCTCCAGGGCCTATGGCTACACCTTC.

This clone was recorded at least ten times. The chain has TRBV28 and TRBJ1-5; a possible D gene is TRBD1 (5 bases). This CDR3 is 15 amino acids long. Trimming removed 8 bases at V and 0 bases at J, with 14 bases between. In germline, CDR1 is MDHEN, CDR2 SYDVKM. The CDR3 sequence: CASQPGGNSNQPQHF. As DNA, the CDR3 is TGTGCCAGCCAACCGGGGGGAAATAGCAATCAGCCCCAGCATTTT.

In its sample, this clone was seen a few times. The CDR3 spells CASSSIYEQYF. The CDR3 DNA reads TGTGCCAGCAGTTCCATTTACGAGCAGTACTTC. This chain links TRBV27 with TRBJ2-7; no clear D. The CDR3 consists of 11 residues. CDR1 is MNHEY, CDR2 SMNVEV, per germline (reference sequence). The ends were cut back, 4 bases at V and 4 bases at J, with 5 bases in the middle.

The gene calls are TRBV3-1 (or the pseudogene TRBV3-2) and TRBJ2-5, with TRBD2 matching 13 bases. The germline V gene encodes CDR1 LGHDT and CDR2 YNNKEL (reference sequence). This CDR3 has 15 amino acids. With V trimmed by 6 bases and J by 5 bases, 6 bases remained unmatched. CDR3 in amino acids: CASSPTSGGRETQYF. In DNA, the CDR3 is TGTGCCAGCAGTCCGACTAGCGGGGGGCGGGAGACCCAGTACTTC.

V gene TRBV9 combines with J gene TRBJ2-7; TRBD1 aligns across 7 bases. V was pared by 0 bases and J by 0 bases, with 3 bases of the junction left unmatched. Germline V lookup: CDR1 SGDLS, CDR2 YYNGEE. The CDR3 is made up of 15 amino acids. CDR3 loop: CASSVGGTVSYEQYF. As DNA, the CDR3 is TGTGCCAGCAGCGTAGGAGGGACAGTCTCCTACGAGCAGTACTTC.